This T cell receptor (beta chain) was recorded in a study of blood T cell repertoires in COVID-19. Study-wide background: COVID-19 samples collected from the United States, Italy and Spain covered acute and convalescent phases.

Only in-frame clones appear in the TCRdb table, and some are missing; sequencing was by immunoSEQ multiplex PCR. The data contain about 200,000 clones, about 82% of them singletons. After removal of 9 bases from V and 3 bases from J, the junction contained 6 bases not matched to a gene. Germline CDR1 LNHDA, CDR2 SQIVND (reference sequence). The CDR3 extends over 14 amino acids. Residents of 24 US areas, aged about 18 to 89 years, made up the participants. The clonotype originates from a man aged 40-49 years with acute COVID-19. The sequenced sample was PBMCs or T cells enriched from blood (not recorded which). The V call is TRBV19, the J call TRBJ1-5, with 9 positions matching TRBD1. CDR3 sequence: CASEDRGYNQPQHF. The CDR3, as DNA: TGTGCCAGCGAGGACAGGGGCTACAATCAGCCCCAGCATTTT.